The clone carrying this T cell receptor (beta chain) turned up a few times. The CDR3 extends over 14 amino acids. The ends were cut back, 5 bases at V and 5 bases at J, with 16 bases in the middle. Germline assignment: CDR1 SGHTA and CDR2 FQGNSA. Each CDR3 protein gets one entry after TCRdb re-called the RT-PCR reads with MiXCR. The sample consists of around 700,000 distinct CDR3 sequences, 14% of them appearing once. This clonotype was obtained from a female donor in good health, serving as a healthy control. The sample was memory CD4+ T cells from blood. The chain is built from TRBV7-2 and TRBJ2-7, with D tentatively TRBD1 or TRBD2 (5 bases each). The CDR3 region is CASSKRGSDHEQYF. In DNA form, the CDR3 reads TGTGCCAGCAGCAAGAGGGGCAGCGACCACGAGCAGTACTTC.